The present T cell receptor (beta chain) was sequenced within a study of blood T cell repertoires in COVID-19. As for the study in general: COVID-19 samples, acute and convalescent, were from the United States, Italy and Spain.

Original methodology: Amplified reference gene primers provided the basis for estimating nucleated cell counts. Profiling relied on immunoSEQ multiplex PCR, and the TCRdb table lists in-frame clones only, not all of them. V and J calls and clone size are as listed in that table; D and trimming were resolved from the DNA. Of around 27,000 clones in the sample, approximately 83% were seen once. The CDR3 has 15 amino acids. V was pared by 0 bases and J by 4 bases, with 10 bases between. CDR1 and CDR2 from the germline V gene are SGDLS and YYNGEE. This sequence joins TRBV9 and TRBJ1-4, with D possibly being TRBD1 (6 bases). The sequence derives from a human donor in a cohort sampled during active COVID-19. Sequences were obtained from peripheral blood. For the CDR3, the DNA is TGTGCCAGCAGCGTAGGATCCAGGGGTAATGAAAAACTGTTTTTT. Its protein product is CASSVGSRGNEKLFF.